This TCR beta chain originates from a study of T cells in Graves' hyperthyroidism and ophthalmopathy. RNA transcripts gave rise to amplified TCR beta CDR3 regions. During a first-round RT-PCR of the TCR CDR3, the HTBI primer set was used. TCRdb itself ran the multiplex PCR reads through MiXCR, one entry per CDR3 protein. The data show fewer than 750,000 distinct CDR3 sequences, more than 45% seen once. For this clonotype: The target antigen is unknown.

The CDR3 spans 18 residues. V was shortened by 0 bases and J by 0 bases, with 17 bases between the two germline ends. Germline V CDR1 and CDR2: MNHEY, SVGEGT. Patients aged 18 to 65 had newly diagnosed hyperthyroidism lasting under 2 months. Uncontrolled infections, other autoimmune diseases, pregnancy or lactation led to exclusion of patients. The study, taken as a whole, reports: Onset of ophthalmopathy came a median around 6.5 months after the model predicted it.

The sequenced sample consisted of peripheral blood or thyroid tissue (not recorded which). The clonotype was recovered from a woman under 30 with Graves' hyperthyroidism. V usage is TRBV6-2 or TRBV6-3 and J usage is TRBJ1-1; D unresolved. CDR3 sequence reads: CASSYSGLFAKMNTEAFF. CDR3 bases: TGTGCCAGCAGTTACTCGGGCCTGTTTGCCAAGATGAACACTGAAGCTTTCTTT.